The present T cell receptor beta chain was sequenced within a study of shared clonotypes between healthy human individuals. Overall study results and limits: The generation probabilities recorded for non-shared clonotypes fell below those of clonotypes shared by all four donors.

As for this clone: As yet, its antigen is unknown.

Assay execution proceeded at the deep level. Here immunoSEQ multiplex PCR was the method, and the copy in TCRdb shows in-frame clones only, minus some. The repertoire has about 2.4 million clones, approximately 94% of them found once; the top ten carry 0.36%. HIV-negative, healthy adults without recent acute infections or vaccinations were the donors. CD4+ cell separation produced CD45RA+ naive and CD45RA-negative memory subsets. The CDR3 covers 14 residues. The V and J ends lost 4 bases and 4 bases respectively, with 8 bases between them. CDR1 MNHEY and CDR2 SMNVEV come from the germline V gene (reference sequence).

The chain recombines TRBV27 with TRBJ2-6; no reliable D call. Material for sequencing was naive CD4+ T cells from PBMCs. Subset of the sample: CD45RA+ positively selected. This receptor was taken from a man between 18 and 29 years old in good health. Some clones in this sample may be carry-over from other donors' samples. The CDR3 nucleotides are TGTGCCAGCAGTTGGGCTCTGGGGGCCAACGTCCTGACTTTC. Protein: CASSWALGANVLTF. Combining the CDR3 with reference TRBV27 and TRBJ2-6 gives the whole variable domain EAQVTQNPRYLITVTGKKLTVTCSQNMNHEYMSWYRQDPGLGLRQIYYSMNVEVTDKGDVPEGYKVSRKEKRNFPLILESPSPNQTSLYFCASSWALGANVLTFGAGSRLTVL.